The source of this T cell receptor beta chain is a study of vaccination and CD4 T cells after COVID-19. Study-level background: Investigators drew the post-COVID samples a median around 93 days after diagnosis, with a range of 35 to 161.

Findings of the study overall: Analysis covered relatively few convalescent patients and lacked any early post-infection timepoints. Among convalescent patients, a median roughly 88% of reactive clones emerged only after vaccination.

CDR3 length: 15 residues. Trimming stripped 0 bases from V and 2 bases from J, with 11 bases between. CDR1 is LNHNV, CDR2 YYDKDF, per germline (reference sequence). This clonotype was recorded a few times. Its target is not known. Time point defined: late sampling 161 to 241 days after vaccination in a few convalescent patients. This sample's treatment: roughly 11-day PBMC culture with coronavirus spike peptide pools or control peptides (ViraFEST assay). Sequence data for DNA of cultured CD4+ T cells were generated by the Oncomine TCR Beta short-read assay. Each CDR3 protein is one row after TCRdb ran MiXCR on the PCR reads. The sample yields about 26,000 distinct CDR3 sequences, 40% to 45% seen once.

Sample: CD4+ T cells from blood, cultured in vitro, taken about 7 months after SARS-CoV-2 vaccination. The source of this sequence is a human donor who had recovered from COVID-19. J is TRBJ2-7 and V is TRBV15; D unresolved. CDR3 region: CATSRDRATTYEQYF. The DNA for the CDR3 is TGTGCCACCAGCAGAGATCGAGCAACCACCTACGAGCAGTACTTC.